This entry is about one TCR beta chain. Its antigen is currently not known. Nothing much larger sits one base from this clone, and base qualities are not available. These data come from a study of radiation and T cells in renal cell carcinoma (dated by TCRdb to the early 2020s). About the investigation overall: The samples were obtained from a clinical trial, where primary renal cell carcinomas were treated with 15 Gy stereotactic body radiation therapy and then removed by nephrectomy 4 weeks afterward. A total of 4,016,671 unique CDR3 nucleotide sequences, encoding 2.5 million to 3 million unique CDR3 amino acid sequences, were found across all 55 or so samples. A total of roughly 53 samples underwent TCR beta sequencing, made up of some 26 tumors and about 27 peripheral blood samples.

Reading the label with the study, this specimen's time point is: blood 2 weeks post-SBRT. The intended sense of this specimen's treatment or condition label: 15 Gy SBRT to primary tumor, nephrectomy 4 weeks later. To track tumor-enriched clonotypes, serial peripheral blood was sampled from radiation-treated patients at baseline and at 2 weeks and 4 weeks after SBRT. Every patient had renal cell carcinoma of clear cell pathology. The QIAamp DNA Blood Mini Kit (Qiagen) was used to prepare genomic DNA for TCR sequencing. The analyses included just those samples that passed every quality control check. TCR beta libraries were generated from genomic DNA with the immunoSEQ kit, following the manufacturer's recommendations. To prepare the libraries, a first multiplex PCR with proprietary primers was run, followed by a second PCR that added unique barcodes, and a bead cleanup was done after each round. Each sample batch included a kit-provided positive control reaction and a negative control reaction. The final libraries were assessed on an Agilent 4200 TapeStation D1000 ScreenTape, pooled by volume, and quantified by qPCR. An Illumina NextSeq500 fitted with a MidOutput 150-cycle cartridge performed the sequencing, running 156 Read1 cycles and 15 Index1 cycles with the kit's custom primers. The pooled library was loaded at 1.0 pM, and approximately 20% PhiX control was spiked in. The study's processing was this. Vendor-processed data were analyzed in R, and a clonotype was defined as all T cells sharing the same CDR3 nucleotide sequence. For clone abundance analyses, frequencies were normalized to the 10,000 most abundant clones in each sample. Public T cell clones, which averaged fewer than five per sample, were removed prior to analysis. Tumor-enriched clonotypes and baseline blood-enriched clonotypes were defined as those with an abundance difference of at least 32-fold between compartments. Clonotypes expanded or contracted between blood time points were identified with a beta-binomial differential abundance model. Tumor-blood repertoire similarity was measured with the Baroni-Urbani and Buser coefficient, and groups were compared using two-tailed Wilcoxon tests in R. In its TCRdb copy, this immuneACCESS table keeps in-frame sequences only and misses some clones. Where compared with another copy, unresolved V genes explain less than half of these, and the others have no known cause. The V and J calls and clone size come from that table; D and trimming were worked out from the DNA. Across this sample there are roughly 150,000 clones, with approximately 90% seen only once. The ten most abundant clones make up 10% to 15% of the sample.

Study-wide conclusions, independent of this receptor: Because pretreatment tumor biopsies were not available, the baseline intratumoral presence of clonotypes could not be determined. Effects of radiation dose or scheduling on the TCR repertoire could not be addressed with the single-armed trial design. Blood repertoire dynamics were not followed beyond 4 weeks after treatment. In blood, the top tumor clonotypes increased from baseline to 2 weeks after radiation and then shrank by 4 weeks, which suggests a temporary expansion of tumor-resident clones.

V and J lose 2 bases and 3 bases, and a span of 13 bases separates them. There are 15 amino acids in the CDR3, from cysteine to phenylalanine inclusive. Only the CDR3 DNA is retained, 45 bases long and in frame from the first base. CDR1 and CDR2 (MNHEY, SVGAGI) derive from the germline V gene. The source of this sequence is a woman aged 45-60 years with renal cell carcinoma. The chain was built from TRBV6-5 and TRBJ1-2, and perhaps TRBD1 as D gene, on 5 matching bases. The source was blood, collected from a patient whose treatment included radiotherapy and nephrectomy. The nucleotides are TGTGCCAGCAGTTACACGGGGCCTTCGGACTATGGCTACACCTTC. Its amino acids are CASSYTGPSDYGYTF.